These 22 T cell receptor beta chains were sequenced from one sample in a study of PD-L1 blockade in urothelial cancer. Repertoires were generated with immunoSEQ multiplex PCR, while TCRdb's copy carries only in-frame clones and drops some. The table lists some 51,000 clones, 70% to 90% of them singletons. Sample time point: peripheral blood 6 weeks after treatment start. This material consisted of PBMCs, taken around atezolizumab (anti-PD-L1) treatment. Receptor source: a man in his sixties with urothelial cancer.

Here the CDR3 reads CASSLLGSGRGYNEQFF. The CDR3 DNA reads as TGTGCCAGCAGCTTACTTGGTAGCGGGAGAGGCTACAATGAGCAGTTCTTC. The genes are TRBV7-9 and TRBJ2-1; TRBD2 aligns across 9 bases. This CDR3 is built from 17 residues. The trim removed 2 bases at V and 3 bases at J, leaving 8 bases unmatched. The germline CDR1 and CDR2 sequences are SEHNR and FQNEAQ (reference sequence).

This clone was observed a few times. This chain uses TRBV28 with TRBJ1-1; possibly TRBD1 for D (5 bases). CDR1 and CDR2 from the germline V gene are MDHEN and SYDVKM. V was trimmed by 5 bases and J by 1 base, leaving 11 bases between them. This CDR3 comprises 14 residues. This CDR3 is CASSNQGWNTEAFF. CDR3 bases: TGTGCCAGCAGTAATCAGGGTTGGAACACTGAAGCTTTCTTT.

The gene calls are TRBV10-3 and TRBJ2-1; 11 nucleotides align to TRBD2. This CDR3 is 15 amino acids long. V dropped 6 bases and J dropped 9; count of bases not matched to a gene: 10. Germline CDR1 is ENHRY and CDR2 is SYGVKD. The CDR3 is CAISGGLAVMGEQFF. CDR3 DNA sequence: TGTGCCATCAGCGGGGGACTAGCGGTGATGGGTGAGCAGTTCTTC.

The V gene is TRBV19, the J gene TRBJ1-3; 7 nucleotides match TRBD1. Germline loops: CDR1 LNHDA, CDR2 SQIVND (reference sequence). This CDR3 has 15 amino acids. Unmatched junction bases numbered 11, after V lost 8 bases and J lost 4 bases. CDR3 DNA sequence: TGTGCCAGTTCTTACAGGGGTCTCAGCGGAAACACCATATATTTT. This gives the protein CASSYRGLSGNTIYF.

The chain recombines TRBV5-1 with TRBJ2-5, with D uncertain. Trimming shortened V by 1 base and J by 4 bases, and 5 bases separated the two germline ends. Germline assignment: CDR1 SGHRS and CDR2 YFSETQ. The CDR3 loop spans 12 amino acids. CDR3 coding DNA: TGCGCCAGCAGCTTGTCAGGAGAGACCCAGTACTTC. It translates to CASSLSGETQYF.

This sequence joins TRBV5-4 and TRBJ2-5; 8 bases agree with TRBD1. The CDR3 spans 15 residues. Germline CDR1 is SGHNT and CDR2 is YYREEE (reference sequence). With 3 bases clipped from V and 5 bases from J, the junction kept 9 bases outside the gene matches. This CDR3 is CASSSWDRLGETQYF. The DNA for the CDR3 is TGTGCCAGCAGCTCCTGGGACAGGTTAGGCGAGACCCAGTACTTC. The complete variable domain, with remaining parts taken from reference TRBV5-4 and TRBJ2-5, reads ETGVTQSPTHLIKTRGQQVTLRCSSQSGHNTVSWYQQALGQGPQFIFQYYREEENGRGNFPPRFSGLQFPNYSSELNVNALELDDSALYLCASSSWDRLGETQYFGPGTRLLVL.

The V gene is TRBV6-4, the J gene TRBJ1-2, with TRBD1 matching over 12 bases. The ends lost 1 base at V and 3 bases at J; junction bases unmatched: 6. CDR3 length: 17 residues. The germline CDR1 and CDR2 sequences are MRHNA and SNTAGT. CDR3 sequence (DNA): TGTGCCAGCAGTGACTGGGACAGGGGGCGCGGGTACTATGGCTACACCTTC. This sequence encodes CASSDWDRGRGYYGYTF.

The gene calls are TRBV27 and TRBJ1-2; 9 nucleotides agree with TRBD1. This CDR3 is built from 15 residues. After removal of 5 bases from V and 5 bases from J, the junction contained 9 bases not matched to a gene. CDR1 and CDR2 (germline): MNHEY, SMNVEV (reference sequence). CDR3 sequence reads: CASSLTGGVRYGYTF. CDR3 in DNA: TGTGCCAGCAGTCTGACAGGGGGAGTGAGGTATGGCTACACCTTC.

The CDR3 sequence: CASSSSGRASNYGYTF. DNA for the CDR3: TGTGCCAGCAGCTCCAGTGGCCGTGCCTCTAACTATGGCTACACCTTC. The J gene is TRBJ1-2, the V gene TRBV5-6; D is undetermined. The V and J ends lost 3 bases and 0 bases respectively, with 15 bases between them. Germline CDR1 reads SGHDT; CDR2 reads YYEEEE. The CDR3 covers 16 residues.

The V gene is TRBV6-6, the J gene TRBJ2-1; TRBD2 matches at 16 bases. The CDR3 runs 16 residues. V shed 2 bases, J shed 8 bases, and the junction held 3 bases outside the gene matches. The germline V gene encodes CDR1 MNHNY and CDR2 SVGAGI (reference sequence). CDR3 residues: CASSYGTSGRVDEQFF. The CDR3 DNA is TGTGCCAGCAGTTACGGGACTAGCGGGAGGGTGGATGAGCAGTTCTTC.

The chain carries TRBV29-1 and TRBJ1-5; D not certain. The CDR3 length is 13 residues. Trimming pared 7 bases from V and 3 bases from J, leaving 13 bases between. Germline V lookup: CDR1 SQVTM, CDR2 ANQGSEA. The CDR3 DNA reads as TGCAGCGCCGGAAAAAGCGCCAATCAGCCCCAGCATTTT. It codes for CSAGKSANQPQHF.

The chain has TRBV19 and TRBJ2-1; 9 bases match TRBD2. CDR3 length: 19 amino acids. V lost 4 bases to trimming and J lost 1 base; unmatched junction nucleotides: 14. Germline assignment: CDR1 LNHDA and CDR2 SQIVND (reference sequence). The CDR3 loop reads CASSKQPRGRAGSYNEQFF. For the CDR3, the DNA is TGTGCCAGTAGTAAGCAGCCTCGCGGGAGGGCCGGGTCCTACAATGAGCAGTTCTTC.

The DNA for the CDR3 is TGTGCCAGCAGTTACACAGGGTTGGAGTTCTTC. This codes for CASSYTGLEFF. The chain links TRBV6-6 to TRBJ2-1; tentatively, D is TRBD1 (6 bases). The V end lost 2 bases, the J end lost 14 bases, and 10 bases lay between the germline ends. CDR1 is MNHNY, CDR2 SVGAGI, per germline (reference sequence). This CDR3 region has 11 residues.

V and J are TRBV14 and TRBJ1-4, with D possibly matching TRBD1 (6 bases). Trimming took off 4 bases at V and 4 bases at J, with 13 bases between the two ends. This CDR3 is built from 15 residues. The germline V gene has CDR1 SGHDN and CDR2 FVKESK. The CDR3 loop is CASSRYRAVNEKLFF. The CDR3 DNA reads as TGTGCCAGCAGCCGTTACAGGGCAGTTAATGAAAAACTGTTTTTT.

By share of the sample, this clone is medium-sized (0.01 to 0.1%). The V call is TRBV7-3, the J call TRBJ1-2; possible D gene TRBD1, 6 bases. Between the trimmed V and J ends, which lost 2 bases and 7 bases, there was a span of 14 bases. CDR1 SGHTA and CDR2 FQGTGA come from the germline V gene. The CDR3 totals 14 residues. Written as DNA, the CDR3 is TGTGCCAGCAGCTTACACCAGGGGAGTCCTGGCTACACCTTC. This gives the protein CASSLHQGSPGYTF. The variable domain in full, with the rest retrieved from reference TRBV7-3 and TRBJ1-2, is GAGVSQTPSNKVTEKGKYVELRCDPISGHTALYWYRQSLGQGPEFLIYFQGTGAADDSGLPNDRFFAVRPEGSVSTLKIQRTERGDSAVYLCASSLHQGSPGYTFGSGTRLTVV.

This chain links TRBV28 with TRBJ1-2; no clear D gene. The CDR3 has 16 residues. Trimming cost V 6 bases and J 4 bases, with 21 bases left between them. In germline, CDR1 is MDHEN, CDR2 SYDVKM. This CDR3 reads CASSPSSAGIGYGYTF. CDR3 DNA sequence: TGTGCCAGCAGCCCCTCCTCGGCGGGGATCGGCTATGGCTACACCTTC.

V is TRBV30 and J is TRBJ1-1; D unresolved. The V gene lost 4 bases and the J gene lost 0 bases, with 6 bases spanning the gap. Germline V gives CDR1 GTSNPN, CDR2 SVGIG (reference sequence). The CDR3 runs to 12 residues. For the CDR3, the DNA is TGTGCCTGGACAGGCATGAACACTGAAGCTTTCTTT. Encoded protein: CAWTGMNTEAFF.

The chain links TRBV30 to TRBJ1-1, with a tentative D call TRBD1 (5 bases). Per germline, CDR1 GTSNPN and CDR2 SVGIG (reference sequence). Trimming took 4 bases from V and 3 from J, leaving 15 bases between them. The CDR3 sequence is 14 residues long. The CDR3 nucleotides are TGTGCCTGGACCCTGGGGCTTGGGGACACTGAAGCTTTCTTT. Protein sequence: CAWTLGLGDTEAFF.

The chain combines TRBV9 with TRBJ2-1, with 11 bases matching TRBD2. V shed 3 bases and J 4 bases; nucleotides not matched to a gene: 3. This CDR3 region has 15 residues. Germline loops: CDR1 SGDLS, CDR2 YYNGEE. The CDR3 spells CASSATSGAYNEQFF. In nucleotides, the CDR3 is TGTGCCAGCAGCGCGACTAGCGGGGCGTACAATGAGCAGTTCTTC. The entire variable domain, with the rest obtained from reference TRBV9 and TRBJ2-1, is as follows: DSGVTQTPKHLITATGQRVTLRCSPRSGDLSVYWYQQSLDQGLQFLIQYYNGEERAKGNILERFSAQQFPDLHSELNLSSLELGDSALYFCASSATSGAYNEQFFGPGTRLTVL.

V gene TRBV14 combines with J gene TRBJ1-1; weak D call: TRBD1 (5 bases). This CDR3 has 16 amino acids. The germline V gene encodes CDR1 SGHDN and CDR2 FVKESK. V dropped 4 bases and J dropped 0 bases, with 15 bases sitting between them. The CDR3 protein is CASSPAVGGMNTEAFF. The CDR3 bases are TGTGCCAGCAGCCCGGCGGTCGGGGGTATGAACACTGAAGCTTTCTTT.

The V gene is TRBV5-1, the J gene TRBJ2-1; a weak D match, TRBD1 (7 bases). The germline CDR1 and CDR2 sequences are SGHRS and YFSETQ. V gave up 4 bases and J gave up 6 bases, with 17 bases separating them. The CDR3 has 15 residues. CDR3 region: CASSPGGTGSNEQFF. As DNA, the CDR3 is TGCGCCAGCAGCCCAGGGGGGACCGGGAGCAATGAGCAGTTCTTC.

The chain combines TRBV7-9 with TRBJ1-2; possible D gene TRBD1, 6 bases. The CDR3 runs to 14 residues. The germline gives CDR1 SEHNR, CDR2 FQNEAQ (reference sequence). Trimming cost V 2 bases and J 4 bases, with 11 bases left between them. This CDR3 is CASSLNREGYGYTF. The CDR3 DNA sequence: TGTGCCAGCAGCTTAAACAGGGAGGGCTATGGCTACACCTTC.